This TCR beta chain derives from a study of blood T cell repertoires in COVID-19. Across the whole study: Sources were T cells, B-cell-depleted T cells, or PBMCs; the material itself was cDNA or gDNA.

Participants' reported clinical history set cohort assignment. Per the authors' pipeline: Estimates of nucleated cell counts were drawn from the amplification of reference gene primers. The data were produced by immunoSEQ multiplex PCR, yet TCRdb's version contains in-frame clones alone and is incomplete. V, J and clone size are those of that table, while D and trimming were read from the DNA. Of 150,000 to 250,000 clones listed, about 90% were seen once; the top ten hold approximately 2.4%. This sequence originates from a woman in her thirties who had recovered from COVID-19. Sequenced input: PBMCs or T cells enriched from blood (not recorded which).

The CDR3 region has the DNA TGTGCCAGCTCACCATTGTCCCCGGGACACAAAAGCTCCTACAATGAGCAGTTCTTC. Protein sequence: CASSPLSPGHKSSYNEQFF. V is TRBV18 and J is TRBJ2-1; TRBD1 is a possible D gene (6 bases). Trimming cost V 2 bases and J 0 bases, with 20 bases left between them. Germline CDR1 KGHSH, CDR2 LQKENI. This CDR3 has 19 amino acids.